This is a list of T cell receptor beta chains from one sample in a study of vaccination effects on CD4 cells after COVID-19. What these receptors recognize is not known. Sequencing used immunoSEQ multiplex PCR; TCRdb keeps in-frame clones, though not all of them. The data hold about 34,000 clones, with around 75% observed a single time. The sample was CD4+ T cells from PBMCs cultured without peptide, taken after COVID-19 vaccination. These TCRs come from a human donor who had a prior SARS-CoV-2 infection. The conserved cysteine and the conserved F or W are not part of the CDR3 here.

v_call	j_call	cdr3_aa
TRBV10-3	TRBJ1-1	AISQSLQGAGTEAF
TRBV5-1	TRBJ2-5	ASSLGGPLEETQY
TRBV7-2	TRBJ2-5	ASRLNGVTEETQY
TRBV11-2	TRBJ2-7	ASGRAFYEQY
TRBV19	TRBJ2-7	ASSGTATTEQY
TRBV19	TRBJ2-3	ASRGLGLAGGTDTQY
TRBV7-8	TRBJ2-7	ASSARGLAESATAYEQY
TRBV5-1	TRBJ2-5	ASSLGELQETQY
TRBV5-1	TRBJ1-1	ASSQVTGGGHAEAF
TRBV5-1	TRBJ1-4	ASSLGGSNEKLF
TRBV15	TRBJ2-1	ATSRAGDGEQF
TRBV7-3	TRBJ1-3	ASSLMAGTNSGNTIY
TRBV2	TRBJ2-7	ATGGIFGYEQY
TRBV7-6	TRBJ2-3	ASSLEASGDSTDTQY
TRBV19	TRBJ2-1	ASRRTGYEQF
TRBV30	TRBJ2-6	AWSVSASPTSGANVLT
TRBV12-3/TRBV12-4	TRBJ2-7	ASSFNRAEQY
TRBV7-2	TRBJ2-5	ASSPIAVQGTQY
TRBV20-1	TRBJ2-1	SAQRGDEQF
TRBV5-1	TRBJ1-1	ASSLYGQNTEAF
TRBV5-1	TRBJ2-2	ASSLGQALLDTGELF